This is a list of T cell receptor beta chains from one sample in a study of a mutant IDH1 vaccine in newly diagnosed glioma. Their specific antigens are unknown. Sequencing used immunoSEQ multiplex PCR; TCRdb keeps in-frame clones, though not all of them. The data contain 60,000 to 65,000 clones, 75% to 90% of them singletons. The specimen comprised PBMCs, sampled from a glioma patient whose treatment included an IDH1 peptide vaccine. These receptors originate from a man aged 30 to 45 with glioma. The CDR3 runs from the conserved cysteine through the conserved F or W. Each record gives: CDR3 DNA, CDR3 protein, clone size, J gene, D gene, V gene. D genes are given only for firm matches. Clone size appears in some rows only: once, few, many, or a class for an expanded clone.

TGTGCCAGCAGCTCCATACCTCCCGGGACAGGGAACAATGAGCAGTTCTTC,CASSSIPPGTGNNEQFF,.,TRBJ2-1,TRBD1,TRBV7-9
TGTGCCAGCAGCGTAGACTCAGGCAACTACGAGCAGTACTTC,CASSVDSGNYEQYF,.,TRBJ2-7,.,TRBV9
TGCAGTGCTACTACAGGGTACGAGCAGTACTTC,CSATTGYEQYF,.,TRBJ2-7,.,TRBV20-1
TGTGCCAGCAGTGAACAGGGGAAGGAGACGGCTTTCTTT,CASSEQGKETAFF,.,TRBJ1-1,TRBD1,TRBV6-5
TGTGCCAGCAGCCCAGGACTAGCGGGGAACACAGATACGCAGTATTTT,CASSPGLAGNTDTQYF,.,TRBJ2-3,TRBD2,TRBV7-2
TGTGCCAGCAGTTTTCGGACGACCACGGGCAGCAATGAGCAGTTCTTC,CASSFRTTTGSNEQFF,.,TRBJ2-1,.,TRBV27
TGTGCCAGCAGAGCCCAGGGGCTCTATGGCTACACCTTC,CASRAQGLYGYTF,.,TRBJ1-2,.,TRBV2
TGCGCCAGCAGTGAGCGGACTAGCGGGACAAGGGAGCAGTACTTC,CASSERTSGTREQYF,.,TRBJ2-7,TRBD2,TRBV10-1
TGTGCCAGCAGTGAAGAAGGGGGTTACGAGCAGTACTTC,CASSEEGGYEQYF,.,TRBJ2-7,.,TRBV6-1
TGTGTCAGAAGCTTGCAACAGGGATTCTACCTTGGATCCGATAATGAAAAACTGTTTTTT,CVRSLQQGFYLGSDNEKLFF,.,TRBJ1-4,.,TRBV7-5
TGTGCCAGCAGCCTATCTCGGGGGGGCTCCTACGAGCAGTACTTC,CASSLSRGGSYEQYF,.,TRBJ2-7,TRBD2,TRBV13
TGCGCCAGCAGCCCCGGGTACGGGGGGTACACAGATACGCAGTATTTT,CASSPGYGGYTDTQYF,once,TRBJ2-3,TRBD2,TRBV10-1
TGTGCCAGCAGCAACCACCCAGCGCTTAGCACAGATACGCAGTATTTT,CASSNHPALSTDTQYF,.,TRBJ2-3,.,TRBV21-1
TGTGCCAGCAGCTTATGGGTCTACGAGCAGTACTTC,CASSLWVYEQYF,.,TRBJ2-7,.,TRBV11-2
TGTGCCAGCAGTTCTCCACCAGGGGGCGCCTATGGCTACACCTTC,CASSSPPGGAYGYTF,.,TRBJ1-2,TRBD1,TRBV28
TGTGCCAGCAGCGTAGCCTTAGAACAGGGGCCGAACCGCTATGGCTACACCTTC,CASSVALEQGPNRYGYTF,.,TRBJ1-2,TRBD1,TRBV9
TGTGCCAGCACCCCGGGGGGCTATGGCTACACCTTC,CASTPGGYGYTF,.,TRBJ1-2,.,TRBV5-4
TGTGCCAGCAGCCAGTGGGACAGGGCTTTTGGCTATGGCTACACCTTC,CASSQWDRAFGYGYTF,.,TRBJ1-2,TRBD1,TRBV7-9
TGTGCCAGCAGGCTGGGGAATTCACCCCTCCACTTT,CASRLGNSPLHF,.,TRBJ1-6,.,TRBV6-5
TGTGCCAGCTCACCCTTGACAGCAACTGGAAACACCATATATTTT,CASSPLTATGNTIYF,.,TRBJ1-3,.,TRBV18
TGTGCCAGTAGTATAGGTTGGGGGCGCATCGAGCTCGCTGAAGCTTTCTTT,CASSIGWGRIELAEAFF,.,TRBJ1-1,.,TRBV19
TGTGCCAGCAGCTTATGGACTGGGTCGGCCCAGTACTTC,CASSLWTGSAQYF,.,TRBJ2-5,.,TRBV7-6
TGTGCCAGCAGCGAGGGACAAGGAAACACCATATATTTT,CASSEGQGNTIYF,.,TRBJ1-3,.,TRBV9
TGTGCCCGGAGTGGACAGGGGAACACTGAAGCTTTCTTT,CARSGQGNTEAFF,.,TRBJ1-1,TRBD1,TRBV30
TGTGCCAGCGGCCCGTTCGGGGTAGCCTACGAGCAGTACTTC,CASGPFGVAYEQYF,once,TRBJ2-7,.,TRBV27
TGTGCCAGCAGCCAATCTGTGGACACTGAAGCTTTCTTT,CASSQSVDTEAFF,few,TRBJ1-1,.,TRBV14
TGTGCCAGCAGCACACAGGGACAGAACTATGGCTACACCTTC,CASSTQGQNYGYTF,.,TRBJ1-2,TRBD1,TRBV7-9
TGTGCCAGCAGCCAGGCTAGCTCCTATAATTCACCCCTCCACTTT,CASSQASSYNSPLHF,.,TRBJ1-6,.,TRBV7-6
TGCGCCAGCAGCCAAGATTCGCGGGGGGGTGAACAAGAGACCCAGTACTTC,CASSQDSRGGEQETQYF,.,TRBJ2-5,TRBD2,TRBV4-1
TGTGCTAGTGGTAGGGCGGGGTCTGAAGCTTTCTTT,CASGRAGSEAFF,.,TRBJ1-1,.,TRBV12-5
TGTGCCAGCAGTGCGAAGGAAAGGCTCACCTACTTCTATGGCTACACCTTC,CASSAKERLTYFYGYTF,.,TRBJ1-2,.,TRBV2
TGTGCCAGCAGTGATACACACTTCTATGGCTACACCTTC,CASSDTHFYGYTF,.,TRBJ1-2,.,TRBV6-1
TGCGCCAGCAGCTTGGGTGGGAGCTCCTATAATTCACCCCTCCACTTT,CASSLGGSSYNSPLHF,.,TRBJ1-6,.,TRBV5-1
TGTGCCAGTCTACCGGGGGACTATGGCTACACCTTC,CASLPGDYGYTF,.,TRBJ1-2,.,TRBV19
TGTGCCAGTTCCGACGGCTATGGCTACACCTTC,CASSDGYGYTF,.,TRBJ1-2,.,TRBV19
TGTGCCAGCAGCGAAACGGGACAGTTCCACGAGCAGTACTTC,CASSETGQFHEQYF,.,TRBJ2-7,TRBD1,TRBV28
TGTGCCAGCAGCAGAGACAGTTTCGAGTACAATGAGCAGTTCTTC,CASSRDSFEYNEQFF,.,TRBJ2-1,.,TRBV9
TGCGCCAGCAGCCAACAGGGCAATACACAATCTGGGGCCAACGTCCTGACTTTC,CASSQQGNTQSGANVLTF,.,TRBJ2-6,.,TRBV4-1
TGTGCCAGCAGCGTAGGACGGCGCTACACCTTC,CASSVGRRYTF,few,TRBJ1-2,.,TRBV9
TGTGCCAGCAGTTTTACAGGGGATAATGAAAAACTGTTTTTT,CASSFTGDNEKLFF,.,TRBJ1-4,TRBD1,TRBV6-6
TGTGCCAGCAGTTACGGACACTACACCGGGGAGCTGTTTTTT,CASSYGHYTGELFF,.,TRBJ2-2,.,TRBV6-5
TGTGCCAGCAGCTTGACAGGGGGGGCCCCAGATACGCAGTATTTT,CASSLTGGAPDTQYF,.,TRBJ2-3,.,TRBV5-4
TGCGCCAGCAGCACGGCAAGCACAGATACGCAGTATTTT,CASSTASTDTQYF,.,TRBJ2-3,.,TRBV5-1
TGTGCCAGCAGTCCCGGACAAGCTAATTCACCCCTCCACTTT,CASSPGQANSPLHF,.,TRBJ1-6,.,TRBV28
TGTGCCAGCAGCCGTCAGGGGGGCGGCTACACCTTC,CASSRQGGGYTF,.,TRBJ1-2,TRBD1,TRBV5-5
TGTGCCAGCAGTTTACGGACACTTACCAGAGCTTTCTTT,CASSLRTLTRAFF,.,TRBJ1-1,.,TRBV27
TGCGCCAGCAACCGGATCCCAGGGGGCAGCTCCTACGAGCAGTACTTC,CASNRIPGGSSYEQYF,.,TRBJ2-7,TRBD1,TRBV5-1
TGTGCCAGCAGTTACTCCAGGAACACCGGGGAGCTGTTTTTT,CASSYSRNTGELFF,.,TRBJ2-2,.,TRBV6-5
TGCGCCAGCAGCGGTACAGGGAGCACAGATACGCAGTATTTT,CASSGTGSTDTQYF,.,TRBJ2-3,.,TRBV5-1
TGCAGCGTTGAGTGGCTCACCGGGGAGCTGTTTTTT,CSVEWLTGELFF,.,TRBJ2-2,.,TRBV29-1
TGTGCCAGCAGCTCGGACAGGGAAAGATTAGCTGAAGCTTTCTTT,CASSSDRERLAEAFF,few,TRBJ1-1,TRBD1,TRBV13
TGTGCCAGCAGTGCAGGACTCTCCTACGAGCAGTACTTC,CASSAGLSYEQYF,once,TRBJ2-7,.,TRBV2
TGTGCCAGCAGTCCAGGGACAGCGGTTGGTAATGAAAAACTGTTTTTT,CASSPGTAVGNEKLFF,.,TRBJ1-4,TRBD1,TRBV28
TGTGCCAGCGGGACAGTTGGCAATTCACCCCTCCACTTT,CASGTVGNSPLHF,.,TRBJ1-6,TRBD1,TRBV19
TGTGCCAGCAGCTTAGCGAAGGGGCAGGGCGGTGAAAAACTGTTTTTT,CASSLAKGQGGEKLFF,.,TRBJ1-4,.,TRBV7-9
TGTGCCAGCAGACCCCACCGGTCTCACAATGAGCAGTTCTTC,CASRPHRSHNEQFF,.,TRBJ2-1,.,TRBV6-1
TGTGCCAGCAGCTTCCCAGGGGCTAGCACAGATACGCAGTATTTT,CASSFPGASTDTQYF,.,TRBJ2-3,.,TRBV11-2
TGTGCCAGCTCACGACAGAATCAAGAGACCCAGTACTTC,CASSRQNQETQYF,.,TRBJ2-5,.,TRBV18